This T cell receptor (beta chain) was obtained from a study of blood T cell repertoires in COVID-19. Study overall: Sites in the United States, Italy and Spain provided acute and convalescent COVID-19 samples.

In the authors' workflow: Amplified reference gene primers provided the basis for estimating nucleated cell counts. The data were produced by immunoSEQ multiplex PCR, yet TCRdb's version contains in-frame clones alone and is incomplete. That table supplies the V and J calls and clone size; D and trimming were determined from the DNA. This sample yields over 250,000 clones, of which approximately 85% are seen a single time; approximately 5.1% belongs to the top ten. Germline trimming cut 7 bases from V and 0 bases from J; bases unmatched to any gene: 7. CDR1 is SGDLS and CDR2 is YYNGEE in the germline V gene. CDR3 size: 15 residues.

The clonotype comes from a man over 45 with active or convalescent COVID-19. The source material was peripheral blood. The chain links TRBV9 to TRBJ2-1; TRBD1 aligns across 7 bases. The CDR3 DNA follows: TGTGCCAGCGGGTTGACAGGGAGCTCCTACAATGAGCAGTTCTTC. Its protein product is CASGLTGSSYNEQFF.